This T cell receptor (beta chain) was retrieved from a study of STAT5B mutations in CD4+ large granular lymphocyte leukemia. Study-wide results and caveats: Compared with healthy controls (2/35), patient top clones favored TRBV06 (8/27). Approximately 25% of private leukemic clonotypes occurred rarely in other patients' non-leukemic repertoires. Patient CD4-sorted repertoires stayed more clonal than healthy ones after leukemic-clone removal. Higher CD4+ than CD8+ T-LGLL clonality might reflect small sample size.

Looked up from germline, CDR1 is ENHRY and CDR2 is SYGVKD. J gave up 6 bases and V 4 bases, and 4 bases lay outside the gene matches. CDR3 size: 14 residues. Generated by immunoSEQ multiplex PCR, the TCRdb table keeps only in-frame clones and is missing some. This table holds fewer than 30,000 clones, around 72% found once. In regard to this clone: As yet, its antigen is unknown.

Sequencing was performed on CD4+ T cells from blood buffy coats. This receptor was taken from a human donor in good health. The gene calls are TRBV10-3 and TRBJ2-3, with TRBD2 identical over 10 bases. CDR3 coding DNA: TGTGCCATCAGTGTGAGCGGGGGGGCGGATACGCAGTATTTT. Protein: CAISVSGGADTQYF.